This T cell receptor beta chain was documented in a study of blood T cell repertoires in COVID-19. On the study more broadly: Sources were T cells, B-cell-depleted T cells, or PBMCs; the material itself was cDNA or gDNA.

The CDR3 contains 14 residues. The trim removed 4 bases at V and 0 bases at J, leaving 1 base unmatched. Germline CDR1 is GTSNPN and CDR2 is SVGIG (reference sequence). The method was immunoSEQ multiplex PCR; TCRdb's version includes in-frame clones alone and lacks a portion of them. This sample has tens of thousands of clones, with approximately 73% found just once. Sequenced input: peripheral blood. V is TRBV30 and J is TRBJ2-3; 10 bases line up with TRBD2. The clonotype originates from a woman aged 45 to 65 with active or convalescent COVID-19. The CDR3 DNA is TGTGCCTGGAATAGCGGGAGGAGCACAGATACGCAGTATTTT. This translates into CAWNSGRSTDTQYF.